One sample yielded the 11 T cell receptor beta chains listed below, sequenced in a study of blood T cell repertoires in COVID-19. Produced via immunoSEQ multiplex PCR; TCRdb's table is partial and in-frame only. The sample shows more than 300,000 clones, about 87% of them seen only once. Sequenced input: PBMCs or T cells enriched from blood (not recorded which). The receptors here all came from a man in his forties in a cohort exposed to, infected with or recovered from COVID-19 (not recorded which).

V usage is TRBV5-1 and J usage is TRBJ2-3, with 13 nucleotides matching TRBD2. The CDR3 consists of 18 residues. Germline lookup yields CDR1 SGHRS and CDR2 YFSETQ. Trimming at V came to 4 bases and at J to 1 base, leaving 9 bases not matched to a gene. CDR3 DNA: TGCGCCAGCAGCCGAGGACTAGCGGGAGCTGTTGGCACAGATACGCAGTATTTT. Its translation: CASSRGLAGAVGTDTQYF.

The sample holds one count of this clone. DNA of the CDR3: TGTGCCAGCAGCTGGGGACTAGCGGGAGCCAATGAGCAGTTCTTC. This gives the protein CASSWGLAGANEQFF. The V call is TRBV7-3, the J call TRBJ2-1; TRBD2 agrees at 14 bases. From germline, CDR1 is SGHTA and CDR2 FQGTGA. J gave up 6 bases and V 4 bases, and 2 bases lay outside the gene matches. The CDR3 contains 15 residues.

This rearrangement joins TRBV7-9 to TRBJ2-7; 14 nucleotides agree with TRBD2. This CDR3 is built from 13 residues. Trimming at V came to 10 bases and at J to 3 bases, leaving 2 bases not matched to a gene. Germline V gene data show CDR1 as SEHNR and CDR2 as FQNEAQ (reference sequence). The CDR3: CATGLAGVYEQYF. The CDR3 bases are TGTGCCACGGGACTAGCGGGAGTCTACGAGCAGTACTTC.

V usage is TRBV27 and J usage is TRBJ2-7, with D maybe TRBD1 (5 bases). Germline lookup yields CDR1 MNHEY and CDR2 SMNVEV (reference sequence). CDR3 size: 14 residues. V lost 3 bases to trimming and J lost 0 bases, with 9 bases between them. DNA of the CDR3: TGTGCCAGCAGTTTTTCACAGGACTCCTACGAGCAGTACTTC. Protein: CASSFSQDSYEQYF.

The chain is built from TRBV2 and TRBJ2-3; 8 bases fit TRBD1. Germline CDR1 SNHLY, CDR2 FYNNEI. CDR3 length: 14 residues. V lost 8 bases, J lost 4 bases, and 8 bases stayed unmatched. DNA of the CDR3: TGTGCCAGCTTGACAGGGGTGTTAGCAGATACGCAGTATTTT. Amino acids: CASLTGVLADTQYF.

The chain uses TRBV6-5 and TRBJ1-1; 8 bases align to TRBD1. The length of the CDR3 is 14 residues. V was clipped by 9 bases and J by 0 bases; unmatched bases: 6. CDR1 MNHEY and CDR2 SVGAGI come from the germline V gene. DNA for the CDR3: TGTGCCAGTCGGGAGACAGGGGTGAACACTGAAGCTTTCTTT. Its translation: CASRETGVNTEAFF.

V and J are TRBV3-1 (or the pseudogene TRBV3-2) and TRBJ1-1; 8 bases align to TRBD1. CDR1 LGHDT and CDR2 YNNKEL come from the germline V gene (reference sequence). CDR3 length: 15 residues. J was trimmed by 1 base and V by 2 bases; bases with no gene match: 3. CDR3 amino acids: CASSQKTGGNTEAFF. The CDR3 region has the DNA TGTGCCAGCAGCCAAAAAACAGGGGGGAACACTGAAGCTTTCTTT.

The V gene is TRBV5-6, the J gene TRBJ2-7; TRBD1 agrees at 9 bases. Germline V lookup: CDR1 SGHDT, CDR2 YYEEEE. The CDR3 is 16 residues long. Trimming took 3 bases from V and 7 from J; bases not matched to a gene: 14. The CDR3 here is CASSYWTGTGKREQYF. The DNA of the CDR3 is TGTGCCAGCAGCTATTGGACCGGGACAGGGAAGAGAGAGCAGTACTTC.

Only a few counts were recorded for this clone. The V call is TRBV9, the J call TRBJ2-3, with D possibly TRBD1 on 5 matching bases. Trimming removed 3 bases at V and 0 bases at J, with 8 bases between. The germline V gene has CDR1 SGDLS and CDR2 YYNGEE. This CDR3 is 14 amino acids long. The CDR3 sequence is CASSGGQSTDTQYF. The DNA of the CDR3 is TGTGCCAGCAGCGGCGGACAAAGCACAGATACGCAGTATTTT. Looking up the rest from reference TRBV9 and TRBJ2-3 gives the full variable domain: DSGVTQTPKHLITATGQRVTLRCSPRSGDLSVYWYQQSLDQGLQFLIQYYNGEERAKGNILERFSAQQFPDLHSELNLSSLELGDSALYFCASSGGQSTDTQYFGPGTRLTVL.

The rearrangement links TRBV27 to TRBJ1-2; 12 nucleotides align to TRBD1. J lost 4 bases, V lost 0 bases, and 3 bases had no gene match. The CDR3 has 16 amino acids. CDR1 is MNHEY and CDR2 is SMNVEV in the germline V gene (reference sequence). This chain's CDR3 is CASSLSGTGGVYGYTF. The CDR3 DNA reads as TGTGCCAGCAGTTTATCGGGGACAGGGGGCGTCTATGGCTACACCTTC.

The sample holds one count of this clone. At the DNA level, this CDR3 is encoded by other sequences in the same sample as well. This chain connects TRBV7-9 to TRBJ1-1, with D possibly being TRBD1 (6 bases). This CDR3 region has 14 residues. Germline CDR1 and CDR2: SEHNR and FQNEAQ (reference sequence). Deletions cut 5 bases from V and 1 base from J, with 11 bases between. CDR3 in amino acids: CASSLDSPNTEAFF. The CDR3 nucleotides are TGTGCCAGCAGCCTGGACAGTCCGAACACTGAAGCTTTCTTT.